A single sample is the source of the 2 T cell receptor beta chains below, sequenced in a study of tumor and adjacent non-tumor tissue in lung cancer. The template was RNA from unsorted bulk tissue. A modified ARM-PCR protocol with three rounds of nested PCR amplified TCRbeta. From the multiplex PCR reads, TCRdb called clonotypes with MiXCR, one entry per CDR3 protein. The sample shows over 110,000 distinct CDR3 sequences, approximately 72% of them seen only once. Sequenced sample: lung tumor tissue. These receptors came from a man aged 60 to 69 with small cell lung cancer.

The J gene is TRBJ2-3, the V gene TRBV4-2, with no clear D. V shed 1 base and J shed 3 bases, with 11 bases lying between them. This CDR3 has 15 amino acids. The germline V gene encodes CDR1 LGHNA and CDR2 YNFKEQ. CDR3 nucleotide sequence: TGTGCCAGCAGCCAAGTGGGAAATCAAACAGATACGCAGTATTTT. As protein: CASSQVGNQTDTQYF.

V usage is TRBV6-5 and J usage is TRBJ2-4, with D unclear. From germline, CDR1 is MNHEY and CDR2 SVGAGI. V was cut by 8 bases and J by 0 bases, with 20 bases left in between. CDR3 size: 17 residues. Here the CDR3 reads CASGLQRRLLAKNIQYF. The CDR3 DNA is TGTGCCAGCGGCCTACAACGGCGTTTACTAGCCAAAAACATTCAGTACTTC.